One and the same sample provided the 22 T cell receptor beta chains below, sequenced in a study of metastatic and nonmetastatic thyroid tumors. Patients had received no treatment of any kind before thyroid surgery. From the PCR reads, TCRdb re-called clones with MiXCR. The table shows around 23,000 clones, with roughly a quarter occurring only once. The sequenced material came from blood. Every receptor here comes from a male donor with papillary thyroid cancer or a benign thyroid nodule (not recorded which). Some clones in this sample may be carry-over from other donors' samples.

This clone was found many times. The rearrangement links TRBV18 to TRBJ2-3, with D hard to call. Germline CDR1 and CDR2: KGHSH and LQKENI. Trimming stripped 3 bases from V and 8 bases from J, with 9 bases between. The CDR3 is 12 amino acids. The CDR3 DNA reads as TGTGCCAGCTCACCCGACGGACCTACGCAGTATTTT. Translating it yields CASSPDGPTQYF.

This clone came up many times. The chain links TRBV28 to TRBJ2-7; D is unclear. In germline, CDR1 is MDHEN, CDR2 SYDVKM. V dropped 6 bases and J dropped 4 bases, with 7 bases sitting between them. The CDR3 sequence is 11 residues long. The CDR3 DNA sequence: TGTGCCAGCAGCTCGGAGTACGAGCAGTACTTC. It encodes CASSSEYEQYF.

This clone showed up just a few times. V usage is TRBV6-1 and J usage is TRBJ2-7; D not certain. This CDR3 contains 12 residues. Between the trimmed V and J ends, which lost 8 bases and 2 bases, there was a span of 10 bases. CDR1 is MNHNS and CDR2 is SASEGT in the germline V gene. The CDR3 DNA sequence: TGTGCCAGCCAGATCGGCCCCTACGAGCAGTACTTC. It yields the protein CASQIGPYEQYF.

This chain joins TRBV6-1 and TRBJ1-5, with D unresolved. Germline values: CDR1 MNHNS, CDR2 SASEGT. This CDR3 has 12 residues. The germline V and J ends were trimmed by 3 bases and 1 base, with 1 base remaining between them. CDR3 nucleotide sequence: TGTGCCAGCAGTGACAGCAATCAGCCCCAGCATTTT. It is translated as CASSDSNQPQHF.

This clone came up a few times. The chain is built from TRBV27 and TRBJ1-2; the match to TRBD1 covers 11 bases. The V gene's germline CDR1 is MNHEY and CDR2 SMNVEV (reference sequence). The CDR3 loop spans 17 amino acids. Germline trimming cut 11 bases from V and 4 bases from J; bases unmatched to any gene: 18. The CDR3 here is CACIPRVGQGAGYGYTF. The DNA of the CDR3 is TGTGCCTGCATCCCTAGGGTTGGACAGGGGGCTGGCTATGGCTACACCTTC.

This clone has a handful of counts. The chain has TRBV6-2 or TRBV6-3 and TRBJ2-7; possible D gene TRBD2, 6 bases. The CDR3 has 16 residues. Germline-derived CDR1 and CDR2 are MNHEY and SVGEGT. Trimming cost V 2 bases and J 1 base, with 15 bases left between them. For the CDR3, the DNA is TGTGCCAGCAGTTACACCATGGGGGGTATTTCCTACGAGCAGTACTTC. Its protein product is CASSYTMGGISYEQYF.

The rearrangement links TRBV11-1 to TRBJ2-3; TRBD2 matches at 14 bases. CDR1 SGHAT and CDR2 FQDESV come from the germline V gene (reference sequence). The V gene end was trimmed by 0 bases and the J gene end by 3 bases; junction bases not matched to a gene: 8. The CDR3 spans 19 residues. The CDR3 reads CASSLALGLAGVETDTQYF. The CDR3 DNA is TGTGCCAGCAGCTTAGCGCTGGGACTAGCGGGAGTCGAGACAGATACGCAGTATTTT.

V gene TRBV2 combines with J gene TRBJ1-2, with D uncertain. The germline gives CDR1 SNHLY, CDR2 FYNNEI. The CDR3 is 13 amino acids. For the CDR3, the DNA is TGTGCAAGAAGCGCGAGTATGGGAGATGGCTACACCTTC. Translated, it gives CARSASMGDGYTF.

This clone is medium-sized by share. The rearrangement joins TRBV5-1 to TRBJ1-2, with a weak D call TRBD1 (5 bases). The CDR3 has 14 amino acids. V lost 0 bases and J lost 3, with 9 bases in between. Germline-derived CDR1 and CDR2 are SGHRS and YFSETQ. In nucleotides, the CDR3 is TGCGCCAGCAGCTTGGGTGACAGAGACTATGGCTACACCTTC. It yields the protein CASSLGDRDYGYTF. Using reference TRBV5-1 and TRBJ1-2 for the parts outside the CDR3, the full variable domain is KAGVTQTPRYLIKTRGQQVTLSCSPISGHRSVSWYQQTPGQGLQFLFEYFSETQRNKGNFPGRFSGRQFSNSRSEMNVSTLELGDSALYLCASSLGDRDYGYTFGSGTRLTVV.

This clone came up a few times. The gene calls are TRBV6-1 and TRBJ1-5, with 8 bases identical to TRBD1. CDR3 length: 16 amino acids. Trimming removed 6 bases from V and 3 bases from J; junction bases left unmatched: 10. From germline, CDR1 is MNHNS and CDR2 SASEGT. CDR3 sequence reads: CASSGDRGVYNQPQHF. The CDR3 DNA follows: TGTGCCAGCAGCGGAGACAGGGGTGTTTACAATCAGCCCCAGCATTTT.

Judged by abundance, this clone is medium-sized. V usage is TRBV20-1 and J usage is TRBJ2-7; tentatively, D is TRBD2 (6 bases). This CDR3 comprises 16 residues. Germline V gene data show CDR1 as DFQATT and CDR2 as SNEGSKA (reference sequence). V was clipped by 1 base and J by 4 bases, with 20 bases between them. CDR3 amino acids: CSARGFGTPNLYEQYF. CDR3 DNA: TGCAGTGCTAGAGGATTCGGGACTCCAAACCTATACGAGCAGTACTTC.

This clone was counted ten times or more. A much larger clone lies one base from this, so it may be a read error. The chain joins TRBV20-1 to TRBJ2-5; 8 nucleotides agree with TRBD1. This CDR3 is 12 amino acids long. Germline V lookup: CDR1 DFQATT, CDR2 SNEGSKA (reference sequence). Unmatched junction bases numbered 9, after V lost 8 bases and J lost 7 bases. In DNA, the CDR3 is TGCAGTAGTGACAGGGGTGGAGGGACCCAGTACTTC. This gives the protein CSSDRGGGTQYF.

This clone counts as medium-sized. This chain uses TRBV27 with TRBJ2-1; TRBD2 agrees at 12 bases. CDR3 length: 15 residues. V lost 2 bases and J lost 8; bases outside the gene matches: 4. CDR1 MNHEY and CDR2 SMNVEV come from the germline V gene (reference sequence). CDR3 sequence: CASSLRLAGDYEQFF. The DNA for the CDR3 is TGTGCCAGCAGTTTAAGACTAGCGGGAGACTATGAGCAGTTCTTC.

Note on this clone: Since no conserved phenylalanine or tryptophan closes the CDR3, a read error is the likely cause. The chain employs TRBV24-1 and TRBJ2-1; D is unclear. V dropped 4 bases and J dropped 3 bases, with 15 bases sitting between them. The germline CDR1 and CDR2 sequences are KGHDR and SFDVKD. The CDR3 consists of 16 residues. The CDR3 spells CATSDHLSVVYNEQFS. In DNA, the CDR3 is TGTGCCACCAGTGACCATTTGAGCGTCGTCTACAATGAGCAGTTCTCC.

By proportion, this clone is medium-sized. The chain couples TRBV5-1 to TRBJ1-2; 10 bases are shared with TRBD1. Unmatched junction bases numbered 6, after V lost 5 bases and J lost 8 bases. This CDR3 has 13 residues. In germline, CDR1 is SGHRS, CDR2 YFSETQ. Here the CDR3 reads CASSSGTGVGYTF. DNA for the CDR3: TGCGCCAGCAGTTCCGGGACAGGGGTCGGCTACACCTTC.

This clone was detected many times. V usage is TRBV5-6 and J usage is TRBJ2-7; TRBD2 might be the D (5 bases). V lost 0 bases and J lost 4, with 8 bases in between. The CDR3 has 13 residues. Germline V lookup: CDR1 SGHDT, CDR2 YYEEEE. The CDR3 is CASSLGTRYEQYF. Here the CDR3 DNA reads TGTGCCAGCAGCTTGGGAACTAGGTACGAGCAGTACTTC.

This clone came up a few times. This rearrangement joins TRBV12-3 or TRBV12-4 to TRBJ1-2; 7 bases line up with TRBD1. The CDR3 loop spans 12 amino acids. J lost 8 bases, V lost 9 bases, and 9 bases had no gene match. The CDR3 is CASGQVAGGYTF. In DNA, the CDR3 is TGTGCCAGTGGACAGGTGGCAGGCGGCTACACCTTC.

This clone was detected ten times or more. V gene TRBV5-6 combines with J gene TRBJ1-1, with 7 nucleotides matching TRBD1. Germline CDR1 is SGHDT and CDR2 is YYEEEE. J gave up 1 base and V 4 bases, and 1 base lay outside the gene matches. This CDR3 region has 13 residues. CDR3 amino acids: CASSPGGNTEAFF. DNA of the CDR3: TGTGCCAGCAGCCCAGGGGGGAACACTGAAGCTTTCTTT.

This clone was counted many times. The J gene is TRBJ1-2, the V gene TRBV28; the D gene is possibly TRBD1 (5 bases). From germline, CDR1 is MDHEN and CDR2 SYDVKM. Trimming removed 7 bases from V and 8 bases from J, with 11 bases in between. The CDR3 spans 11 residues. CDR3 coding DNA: TGTGCCAGCATGTTCGGGGGGGGCTACACCTTC. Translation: CASMFGGGYTF.

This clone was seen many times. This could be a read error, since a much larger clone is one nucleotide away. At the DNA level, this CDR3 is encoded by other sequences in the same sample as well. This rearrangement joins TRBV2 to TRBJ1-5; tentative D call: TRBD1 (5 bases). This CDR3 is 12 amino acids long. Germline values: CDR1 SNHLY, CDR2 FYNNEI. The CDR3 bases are TGTGCCAGTAGTGAAGGGGTTCAGCCCCAGCATTTT. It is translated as CASSEGVQPQHF. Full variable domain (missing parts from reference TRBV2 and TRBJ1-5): EPEVTQTPSHQVTQMGQEVILRCVPISNHLYFYWYRQILGQKVEFLVSFYNNEISEKSEIFDDQFSVERPDGSNFTLKIRSTKLEDSAMYFCASSEGVQPQHFGDGTRLSIL.

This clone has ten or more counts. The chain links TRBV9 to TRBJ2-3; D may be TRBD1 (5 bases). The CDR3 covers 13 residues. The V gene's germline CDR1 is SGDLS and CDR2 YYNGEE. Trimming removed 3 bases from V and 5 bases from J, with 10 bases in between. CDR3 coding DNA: TGTGCCAGCAGCGACAGGCCCCAAGATACGCAGTATTTT. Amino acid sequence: CASSDRPQDTQYF.

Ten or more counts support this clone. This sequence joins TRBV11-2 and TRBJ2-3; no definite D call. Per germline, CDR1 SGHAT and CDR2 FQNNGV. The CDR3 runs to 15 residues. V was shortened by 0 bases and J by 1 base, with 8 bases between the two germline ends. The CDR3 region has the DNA TGTGCCAGCAGCTTAGAAGGCCCCGGCACAGATACGCAGTATTTT. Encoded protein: CASSLEGPGTDTQYF.